Included here is one T cell receptor beta chain sequence, with context. The germline CDR1 and CDR2 sequences are MDHEN and SYDVKM. With 3 bases clipped from V and 8 bases from J, the junction kept 6 bases outside the gene matches. The CDR3 is 15 amino acids. The data belong to a study of blood T cell repertoires in COVID-19. At the level of the study: The United States, Italy and Spain provided the acute and convalescent COVID-19 samples.

Original handling: Nucleated cell counts were estimated from reference gene primer amplification. Profiling relied on immunoSEQ multiplex PCR, and the TCRdb table lists in-frame clones only, not all of them. That table furnishes V, J and clone size, whereas the DNA furnished D and trimming. Here the sample spans around 120,000 clones, about 79% being singletons. The sequenced material came from peripheral blood. This sequence was found in a man in his 70s with acute or convalescent COVID-19. This chain joins TRBV28 and TRBJ1-4; TRBD1 matches at 10 bases. In DNA, the CDR3 is TGTGCCAGCAGTTTCGCAGGGACAGGGGACGAAAAACTGTTTTTT. This gives the protein CASSFAGTGDEKLFF.